This paragraph reports one T cell receptor beta chain. The data were taken from a study of T cell responses to AZD1222 COVID-19 vaccine. With 1 base removed from V and 1 base from J, the gap between germline ends came to 5 bases. Germline V CDR1 and CDR2: SGHDT, YYEEEE. CDR3 length equals 13 residues. Some clones are missing from TCRdb's copy, which holds only in-frame ones; the method was immunoSEQ multiplex PCR. The table records tens of thousands of clones, 84% of them present only once. The rearrangement links TRBV5-6 to TRBJ1-2, with D unclear. The input for sequencing was peripheral blood, taken on day 0 of AZD1222 vaccination. The receptor comes from an adult in good health. The CDR3 bases are TGTGCCAGCAGCTTGAATTATAACTATGGCTACACCTTC. Its translation is CASSLNYNYGYTF.